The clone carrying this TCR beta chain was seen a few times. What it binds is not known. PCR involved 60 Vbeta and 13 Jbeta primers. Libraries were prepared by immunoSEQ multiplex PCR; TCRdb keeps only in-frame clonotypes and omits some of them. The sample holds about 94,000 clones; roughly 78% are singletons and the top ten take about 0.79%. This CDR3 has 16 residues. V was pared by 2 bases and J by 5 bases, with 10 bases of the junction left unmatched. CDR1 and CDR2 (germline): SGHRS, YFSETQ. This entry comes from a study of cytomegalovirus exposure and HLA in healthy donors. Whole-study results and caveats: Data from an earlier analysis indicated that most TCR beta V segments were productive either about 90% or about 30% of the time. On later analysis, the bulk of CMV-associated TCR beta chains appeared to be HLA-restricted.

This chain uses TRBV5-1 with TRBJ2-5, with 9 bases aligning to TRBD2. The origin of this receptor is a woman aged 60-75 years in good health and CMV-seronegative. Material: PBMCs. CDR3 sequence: CASSLAQGLAGETQYF. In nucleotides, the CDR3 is TGCGCCAGCAGCTTAGCCCAGGGACTAGCAGGCGAGACCCAGTACTTC. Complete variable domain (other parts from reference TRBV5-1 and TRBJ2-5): KAGVTQTPRYLIKTRGQQVTLSCSPISGHRSVSWYQQTPGQGLQFLFEYFSETQRNKGNFPGRFSGRQFSNSRSEMNVSTLELGDSALYLCASSLAQGLAGETQYFGPGTRLLVL.